These 18 T cell receptor beta chains were sequenced from one sample in a study of shared clonotypes between healthy human individuals. Libraries were prepared by immunoSEQ multiplex PCR; TCRdb keeps only in-frame clonotypes and omits some of them. The table has around 700,000 clones, around 67% seen once. The sample comprised memory CD4+ T cells sorted from blood. Regarding subset: CD45RA-negative fraction. The receptor set was obtained from a woman between 25 and 40 years old in good health.

Of note for this clone: A far larger clone is only one base removed, so a read error is likely. V usage is TRBV7-2 and J usage is TRBJ2-2; D gene ambiguous. Germline CDR1 reads SGHTA; CDR2 reads FQGNSA. The CDR3 loop spans 13 amino acids. V was clipped by 7 bases and J by 1 base, with 7 bases between them. CDR3 bases: TGTGCCAGCAAGCGAGGGAACACCGGGGAGCTGTTTTTT. Its protein product is CASKRGNTGELFF.

The J gene is TRBJ2-1, the V gene TRBV6-6; a possible D gene is TRBD2 (6 bases). Germline CDR1 reads MNHNY; CDR2 reads SVGAGI (reference sequence). The ends were cut back, 7 bases at V and 8 bases at J, with 9 bases in the middle. The CDR3 runs to 11 residues. CDR3 in DNA: TGTGCCAGCACTACGGGGGATGAGCAGTTCTTC. Protein product: CASTTGDEQFF.

This clone was recorded many times. The chain has TRBV7-2 and TRBJ2-7; 9 positions agree with TRBD2. Trimming took 1 base from V and 6 from J; bases not matched to a gene: 4. Germline V CDR1 and CDR2: SGHTA, FQGNSA. This CDR3 comprises 14 residues. The chain's CDR3 is CASSLEGTSLEQYF. The CDR3 DNA follows: TGTGCCAGCAGCTTAGAGGGGACTAGCCTCGAGCAGTACTTC.

The chain uses TRBV28 and TRBJ2-7; no definite D call. The V and J ends lost 1 base and 2 bases respectively, with 9 bases between them. This CDR3 region has 14 residues. Germline V lookup: CDR1 MDHEN, CDR2 SYDVKM. CDR3 nucleotide sequence: TGTGCCAGCAGTTTATTTTCGGAACCCTACGAGCAGTACTTC. Translating gives CASSLFSEPYEQYF. Filled out from reference TRBV28 and TRBJ2-7, the complete variable domain reads DVKVTQSSRYLVKRTGEKVFLECVQDMDHENMFWYRQDPGLGLRLIYFSYDVKMKEKGDIPEGYSVSREKKERFSLILESASTNQTSMYLCASSLFSEPYEQYFGPGTRLTVT.

The chain employs TRBV2 and TRBJ2-5, with unresolved D. Germline CDR1 reads SNHLY; CDR2 reads FYNNEI. This CDR3 is built from 14 residues. Trimming cost V 10 bases and J 1 base, with 16 bases left between them. In nucleotides, the CDR3 is TGTGCCACCAGCCCCGTGAACAGCCAAGAGACCCAGTACTTC. This gives the protein CATSPVNSQETQYF.

The CDR3 loop is CASSLRDASYEQYF. DNA for the CDR3: TGTGCCAGTAGTTTGCGGGACGCCTCCTACGAGCAGTACTTC. The rearrangement joins TRBV19 to TRBJ2-7, with a weak D call TRBD2 (6 bases). Germline V CDR1 and CDR2: LNHDA, SQIVND (reference sequence). The CDR3 extends over 14 amino acids. Trimming shortened V by 5 bases and J by 0 bases, and 11 bases separated the two germline ends.

This chain links TRBV6-5 with TRBJ2-3; D remains ambiguous. This CDR3 has 13 amino acids. Deletions cut 5 bases from V and 2 bases from J, with 8 bases between. Germline lookup yields CDR1 MNHEY and CDR2 SVGAGI. The CDR3 DNA reads as TGTGCCAGCAGTACACACATCACAGATACGCAGTATTTT. It codes for CASSTHITDTQYF.

On this clone itself: A much larger clone lies a single base off, so this may be a read error. J is TRBJ2-6 and V is TRBV6-5; 7 bases map to TRBD1. The V gene's germline CDR1 is MNHEY and CDR2 SVGAGI. The CDR3 consists of 14 residues. J gave up 2 bases and V 5 bases, and 0 bases lay outside the gene matches. The chain's CDR3 is CASSDRAGANVLTF. CDR3 sequence (DNA): TGTGCCAGCAGTGACAGGGCTGGGGCCAACGTCCTGACTTTC.

The CDR3 coding sequence is TGTGCCAGCACCCCGGGACACGCGAACACTGAAGCTTTCTTT. It translates to CASTPGHANTEAFF. The chain carries TRBV28 and TRBJ1-1, with a possible D match to TRBD1 (6 bases). V gave up 7 bases and J gave up 1 base, with 13 bases separating them. Germline loops: CDR1 MDHEN, CDR2 SYDVKM. This CDR3 contains 14 residues.

CDR3 sequence: CASSGGLVLWETQYF. CDR3 coding DNA: TGCGCCAGCAGCGGGGGACTAGTTTTGTGGGAGACCCAGTACTTC. The rearrangement uses TRBV5-1 and TRBJ2-5; 8 bases fit TRBD2. J was trimmed by 5 bases and V by 4 bases; bases with no gene match: 10. The CDR3 consists of 15 residues. Germline V gene data show CDR1 as SGHRS and CDR2 as YFSETQ.

The chain uses TRBV27 and TRBJ2-1, with 11 bases fitting TRBD2. Germline lookup yields CDR1 MNHEY and CDR2 SMNVEV (reference sequence). This CDR3 has 16 amino acids. Trimming took 6 bases from V and 4 from J; bases not matched to a gene: 8. CDR3 DNA sequence: TGTGCCAGCAGATTCCTTAGACTAGCGGGGTACAATGAGCAGTTCTTC. Amino acid sequence: CASRFLRLAGYNEQFF.

In this sample, this clone turned up many times. The chain uses TRBV5-1 and TRBJ1-4; 7 bases fit TRBD1. The J segment lost 7 bases and the V segment lost 3 bases, leaving 6 bases of the junction unmatched. CDR1 and CDR2 (germline): SGHRS, YFSETQ. The CDR3 sequence is 14 residues long. The CDR3 protein is CASSSTGMGEKLFF. CDR3 DNA sequence: TGCGCCAGCAGCTCGACAGGGATGGGTGAAAAACTGTTTTTT.

This clone was observed a few times. The chain recombines TRBV2 with TRBJ1-1; D not certain. In germline, CDR1 is SNHLY, CDR2 FYNNEI. The CDR3 sequence is 13 residues long. The V end lost 5 bases, the J end lost 3 bases, and 10 bases lay between the germline ends. The CDR3 coding sequence is TGTGCCAGCAGTCTGGACGGTTACACTGAAGCTTTCTTT. It yields the protein CASSLDGYTEAFF.

There are a few counts of this clone. The chain combines TRBV27 with TRBJ1-2, with D perhaps matching TRBD1 (6 bases). Germline-derived CDR1 and CDR2 are MNHEY and SMNVEV (reference sequence). The CDR3 loop spans 11 amino acids. Between the trimmed V and J ends, which lost 5 bases and 6 bases, there was a span of 7 bases. In nucleotides, the CDR3 is TGTGCCAGCAGTAACAGGGATGGCTACACCTTC. It is translated as CASSNRDGYTF.

The CDR3 loop reads CASSTGGTGWYEQYF. DNA of the CDR3: TGTGCCAGCAGTACTGGGGGGACAGGGTGGTACGAGCAGTACTTC. The chain recombines TRBV28 with TRBJ2-7; 9 bases agree with TRBD1. The length of the CDR3 is 15 residues. Germline loops: CDR1 MDHEN, CDR2 SYDVKM. Unmatched junction bases numbered 9, after V lost 5 bases and J lost 4 bases.

The chain couples TRBV19 to TRBJ1-2; possibly TRBD1 for D (5 bases). The CDR3 length is 16 residues. The V end was cut by 2 bases, the J end by 5 bases, with 18 bases between. Per germline, CDR1 LNHDA and CDR2 SQIVND (reference sequence). The CDR3 region has the DNA TGTGCCAGTAGTATATCCCCCCCAGGGATGAGGTATGGCTACACCTTC. This sequence encodes CASSISPPGMRYGYTF.

This clone was counted a few times. The chain combines TRBV4-1 with TRBJ1-5; 10 bases agree with TRBD1. Germline loops: CDR1 MGHRA, CDR2 YSYEKL. Trimming removed 3 bases from V and 6 bases from J; junction bases left unmatched: 5. This CDR3 is 15 amino acids long. In DNA, the CDR3 is TGCGCCAGCAGCCAGCGACAGGGGGCAGGTCAGCCCCAGCATTTT. Translating it yields CASSQRQGAGQPQHF.

The chain has TRBV6-1 and TRBJ2-7; TRBD1 matches 7 bases. There are 14 residues in the CDR3. J gave up 6 bases and V 3 bases, and 8 bases lay outside the gene matches. Looked up from germline, CDR1 is MNHNS and CDR2 is SASEGT. The DNA for the CDR3 is TGTGCCAGCAGTGAGACAGGGAACGGTCTCGAGCAGTACTTC. This gives the protein CASSETGNGLEQYF.